This T cell receptor beta chain was profiled in a study of OX40 agonist ivuxolimab in advanced cancers. Whole-study context: Checkpoint inhibitors had been given previously to under 50% of patients.

General study results and limits: The antigens recognized by the expanded peripheral T cells, that is their antigen specificity, were not determined.

Germline-derived CDR1 and CDR2 are LNHNV and YYDKDF (reference sequence). The CDR3 consists of 16 residues. The V end lost 0 bases, the J end lost 2 bases, and 11 bases lay between the germline ends. Patients with a history of autoimmune disease or on systemic immunosuppression were excluded. Blood sampling was done at baseline, cycle 4 day 1, and cycle 7 day 1. The protocol was immunoSEQ multiplex PCR, while the TCRdb copy is restricted to in-frame clones and leaves out a portion. Of fewer than 90,000 clones listed, approximately 89% are singletons. About this clone itself: What it recognizes is unknown.

The chain joins TRBV15 to TRBJ2-1; D ambiguous. The receptor comes from an adult with an advanced solid tumor such as melanoma, head and neck, liver or kidney cancer. This specimen consisted of CD4+ or CD8+ T cells sorted from blood, obtained in a trial of the OX40 agonist ivuxolimab. The CDR3 DNA is TGTGCCACCAGCAGAGATATGGCTGTTCCCTACAATGAGCAGTTCTTC. It specifies CATSRDMAVPYNEQFF.